This is a list of T cell receptor beta chains from one sample in a study of blood T cell repertoires in COVID-19. TCRdb's table, derived via immunoSEQ multiplex PCR, lists solely in-frame clones and lacks some. The sample lists 180,000 or so clones; 70% to 90% were seen once. Sequenced input: peripheral blood. These receptors all come from a woman aged 30 to 39 with acute or convalescent COVID-19. CDR3s include the opening cysteine and the closing phenylalanine or tryptophan. The order of the fields is D gene, J gene, clone size, V gene, CDR3 protein, CDR3 DNA. D genes are given only for firm matches. Clone size is given for some rows only: seen once, a few or many times, or a class if the clone is expanded.

TRBD2,TRBJ2-7,.,TRBV7-9,CASSFSGVGLAGYYEQYF,TGTGCCAGCAGCTTTTCTGGCGTGGGGCTAGCGGGATACTACGAGCAGTACTTC
TRBD1,TRBJ1-1,.,TRBV5-4,CASSIRDREAFF,TGTGCCAGCAGCATACGGGACAGGGAAGCTTTCTTT
.,TRBJ1-3,.,TRBV9,CASSVSGPQSDTIYF,TGTGCCAGCAGCGTAAGCGGGCCTCAGTCGGACACCATATATTTT
.,TRBJ1-4,.,TRBV18,CASSPPQGLVPWLGAMTNEKLFF,TGTGCCAGCTCACCACCGCAGGGGTTGGTTCCTTGGTTAGGGGCGATGACTAATGAAAAACTGTTTTTT
.,TRBJ2-1,.,TRBV6-5,CASSKSRELYEQFF,TGTGCCAGCAGTAAGTCTAGGGAGCTTTATGAGCAGTTCTTC
.,TRBJ2-5,once,TRBV7-8,CASSPGGRISEAQYF,TGTGCCAGCAGCCCAGGCGGGCGTATATCGGAGGCCCAGTACTTC
.,TRBJ1-1,.,TRBV6-4,CASSDCLDRNTEAFF,TGTGCCAGCAGTGACTGCCTGGACAGGAACACTGAAGCTTTCTTT
TRBD1,TRBJ2-1,.,TRBV28,CASRLRQGNNEQFF,TGTGCCAGCAGACTAAGACAGGGAAACAATGAGCAGTTCTTC
.,TRBJ2-7,.,TRBV27,CASSPSLAVEKPYEQYF,TGTGCCAGCTCCCCCTCCTTAGCGGTTGAAAAACCTTACGAGCAGTACTTC
TRBD1,TRBJ1-2,.,TRBV7-9,CASSLGQEGYTF,TGTGCCAGCAGCTTGGGACAGGAGGGCTACACCTTC
.,TRBJ2-1,.,TRBV3-1/TRBV3-2,CASSPRGGSTDEQFF,TGTGCCAGCAGCCCCCGTGGGGGCAGCACTGATGAGCAGTTCTTC
TRBD1,TRBJ1-1,.,TRBV28,CASSPNPGQGNTEAFF,TGTGCCAGCAGTCCGAATCCGGGACAGGGGAACACTGAAGCTTTCTTT
TRBD1,TRBJ1-2,.,TRBV27,CASSLQGAPGYTF,TGTGCCAGCAGTTTACAGGGGGCGCCGGGCTACACCTTC
.,TRBJ1-1,.,TRBV6-1,CASSDILGAFF,TGTGCCAGCAGTGATATTCTAGGCGCTTTCTTT
.,TRBJ2-1,.,TRBV11-3,CASSLTQGEQFF,TGTGCCAGCAGCTTAACCCAGGGAGAGCAGTTCTTC
TRBD2,TRBJ2-3,.,TRBV19,CASSIPGLAGPNTDTQYF,TGTGCCAGTAGTATACCCGGACTAGCGGGCCCTAACACAGATACGCAGTATTTT
.,TRBJ1-6,.,TRBV27,CASSFRTANSPLHF,TGTGCCAGCAGTTTTAGGACAGCCAATTCACCCCTCCACTTT
.,TRBJ2-5,.,TRBV18,CASSPQLAQETQYF,TGTGCCAGCTCACCACAGCTCGCGCAAGAGACCCAGTACTTC
TRBD2,TRBJ2-7,.,TRBV2,CASPAGTSGEQYF,TGTGCCAGCCCTGCCGGGACTAGCGGCGAGCAGTACTTC
.,TRBJ2-7,.,TRBV14,CASSGGISYEQYF,TGTGCCAGCAGTGGCGGCATAAGCTACGAGCAGTACTTC
.,TRBJ2-2,.,TRBV7-7,CASSLDGGNTGELFF,TGTGCTAGCAGCTTAGACGGAGGGAACACCGGGGAGCTGTTTTTT
.,TRBJ2-1,.,TRBV7-8,CASSYLSTGQQFF,TGTGCCAGCAGCTACTTATCAACAGGGCAGCAGTTCTTC
.,TRBJ1-6,.,TRBV5-1,CASSSQGGNSPLHF,TGCGCCAGCAGCTCCCAGGGAGGCAATTCACCCCTCCACTTT
TRBD1,TRBJ2-5,.,TRBV5-1,CASSLMPGQGETQYF,TGCGCCAGCAGCTTGATGCCGGGACAGGGAGAGACCCAGTACTTC
.,TRBJ2-7,.,TRBV9,CASSLRDSLTYEQYF,TGTGCCAGCAGCCTCCGGGACTCTTTAACCTACGAGCAGTACTTC
.,TRBJ1-1,.,TRBV7-9,CASSLYLNTEAFF,TGTGCCAGCAGCTTATATCTGAACACTGAAGCTTTCTTT
TRBD1,TRBJ2-7,.,TRBV9,CASSNRDSSYEQYF,TGTGCCAGCAGCAACCGGGACAGCTCCTACGAGCAGTACTTC
.,TRBJ1-6,once,TRBV21-1,CASMAGRSPLHF,TGTGCCAGCATGGCGGGCCGATCACCCCTCCACTTT
.,TRBJ2-5,.,TRBV25-1,CASSTHGRQLGTQYF,TGTGCCAGCAGTACTCATGGAAGACAACTGGGGACCCAGTACTTC